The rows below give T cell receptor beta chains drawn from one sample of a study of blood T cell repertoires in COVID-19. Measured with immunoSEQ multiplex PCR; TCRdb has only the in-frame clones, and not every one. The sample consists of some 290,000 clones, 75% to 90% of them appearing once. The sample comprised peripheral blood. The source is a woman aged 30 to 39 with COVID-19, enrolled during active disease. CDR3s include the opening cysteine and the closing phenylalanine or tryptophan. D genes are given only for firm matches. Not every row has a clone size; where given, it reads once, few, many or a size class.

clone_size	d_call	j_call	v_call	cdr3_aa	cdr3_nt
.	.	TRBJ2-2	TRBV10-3	CAISVGRTRGTGELFF	TGTGCCATCAGTGTTGGGCGGACAAGGGGAACCGGGGAGCTGTTTTTT
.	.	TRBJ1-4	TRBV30	CAWSLPAGLLKKLFF	TGTGCCTGGAGTCTCCCCGCGGGCCTACTGAAAAAACTGTTTTTT
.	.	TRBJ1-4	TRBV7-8	CASSLPTGSFNEKLFF	TGTGCCAGCAGCTTACCCACTGGGAGCTTCAATGAAAAACTGTTTTTT
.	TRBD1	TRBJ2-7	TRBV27	CASAILDRGSSYEQYF	TGTGCCAGCGCCATTTTGGACAGGGGGAGCTCCTACGAGCAGTACTTC
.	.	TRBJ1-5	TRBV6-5	CASSSTGSNQPQHF	TGTGCCAGCAGTTCGACAGGAAGCAATCAGCCCCAGCATTTT
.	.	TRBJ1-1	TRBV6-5	CASCGVTEAFF	TGTGCCAGCTGCGGAGTCACTGAAGCTTTCTTT
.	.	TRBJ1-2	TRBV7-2	CASSLNGGVLDYGYTF	TGTGCCAGCAGCCTCAATGGAGGGGTCTTAGACTATGGCTACACCTTC
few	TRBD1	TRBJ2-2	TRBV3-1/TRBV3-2	CASSTEGRDRGVSTGELFF	TGTGCCAGCAGCACGGAAGGCCGGGACAGGGGAGTTTCGACCGGGGAGCTGTTTTTT
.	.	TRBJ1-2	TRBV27	CASSLRGLVGYTF	TGTGCCAGCAGTTTACGGGGGTTAGTTGGCTACACCTTC
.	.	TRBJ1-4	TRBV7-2	CASSPNRHKLFF	TGTGCCAGCAGCCCGAACAGACATAAACTGTTTTTT
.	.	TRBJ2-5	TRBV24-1	CATSDLSGRGRSGETQYF	TGTGCCACCAGTGATTTGAGTGGCAGGGGAAGATCGGGAGAGACCCAGTACTTC
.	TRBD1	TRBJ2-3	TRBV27	CASRSQGEGTQYF	TGTGCCAGCAGAAGTCAGGGGGAAGGTACGCAGTATTTT
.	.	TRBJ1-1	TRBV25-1	CASRGQKITEAFF	TGTGCCAGCAGAGGACAAAAGATCACTGAAGCTTTCTTT
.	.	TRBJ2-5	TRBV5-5	CASSRSGLDQETQYF	TGTGCCAGCAGCCGATCGGGACTCGACCAAGAGACCCAGTACTTC
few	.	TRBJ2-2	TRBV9	CASSVDGSPTGELFF	TGTGCCAGCAGCGTAGACGGGAGCCCCACCGGGGAGCTGTTTTTT
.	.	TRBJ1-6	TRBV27	CASSLAGNPPYNSPLHF	TGTGCCAGCAGTTTAGCAGGGAACCCTCCCTATAATTCACCCCTCCACTTT
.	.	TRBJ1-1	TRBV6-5	CASSYTHLQAFF	TGTGCCAGCAGTTACACACACCTGCAAGCTTTCTTT
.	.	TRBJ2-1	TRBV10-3	CAIRQPGLKDLYNEQFF	TGTGCCATCAGACAGCCGGGACTCAAGGACCTCTACAATGAGCAGTTCTTC
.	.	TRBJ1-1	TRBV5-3	CARSENSQGACTEAFF	TGTGCCAGAAGTGAAAATTCACAGGGTGCTTGCACTGAAGCTTTCTTT
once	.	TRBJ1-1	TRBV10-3	CAISESVWGKNTEAFF	TGTGCCATCAGTGAGTCGGTTTGGGGCAAGAACACTGAAGCTTTCTTT
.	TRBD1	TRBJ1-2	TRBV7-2	CASSGGDRYWDGYTF	TGTGCCAGCAGCGGCGGGGACAGGTATTGGGATGGCTACACCTTC
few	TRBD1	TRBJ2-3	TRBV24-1	CATSDGPRTGADTQYF	TGTGCCACCAGTGATGGACCAAGGACAGGGGCAGATACGCAGTATTTT
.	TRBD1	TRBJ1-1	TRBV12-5	CASGDTGTGATEAFF	TGTGCTAGTGGTGATACCGGGACAGGGGCCACTGAAGCTTTCTTT
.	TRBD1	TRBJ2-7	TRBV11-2	CASSLRGQAYEQYF	TGTGCCAGCAGCTTAAGGGGACAGGCCTACGAGCAGTACTTC
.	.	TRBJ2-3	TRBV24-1	CATNRERGDTQYF	TGTGCCACCAACCGGGAGCGAGGAGATACGCAGTATTTT